The clone carrying this T cell receptor beta chain appeared a few times. Its antigen is undetermined. Repertoires were generated with immunoSEQ multiplex PCR, while TCRdb's copy carries only in-frame clones and drops some. The sample contains 2,500 to 3,000 clones, almost 30% of which appear only once. The data belong to a study of T cells in localized non-small cell lung cancer. Looked up from germline, CDR1 is GTSNPN and CDR2 is SVGIG (reference sequence). The CDR3 extends over 13 amino acids. V lost 0 bases to trimming and J lost 8 bases; unmatched junction nucleotides: 5. General study findings and limits: Heterogeneity is still possible, as just one tumor region was sequenced.

The receptor was derived from a woman aged 35 to 70 with stage III lung adenocarcinoma. This chain connects TRBV30 to TRBJ1-2; TRBD1 matches at 8 bases. The source was lung tumor tissue, collected before any cancer treatment. The CDR3 nucleotides are TGTGCCTGGAGTGTCGGACAGGGAGGAGGCTACACCTTC. Protein sequence: CAWSVGQGGGYTF.